This T cell receptor (beta chain) emerged from a study of blood T cells in healthy people across ages. Overall study results and limits: In long-lived donors, naive CD4+ cell counts and diversity exceeded those of aged donors.

To note about this clonotype: What it recognizes is unknown.

Germline-derived CDR1 and CDR2 are SGHVS and FNYEAQ. The CDR3 is 16 amino acids. V lost 5 bases, J lost 7 bases, and 24 bases lay in between. Through a sample-barcoded 5' primer and a J-beta primer mix, a second PCR was run for about 6 to 11 cycles. TCRdb called the 5' RACE reads again in MiXCR, with one record for every CDR3 protein. The data contain 800,000 or so distinct CDR3 sequences, about half of them singletons. Sequencing was done on a sample of blood. The V call is TRBV7-6, the J call TRBJ2-7; D possibly uses TRBD1 or TRBD2 (5 bases each). This sequence originates from a man aged 80 or over in good health. This CDR3 reads CASSLDWGSSYNEQYF. Here the CDR3 DNA reads TGTGCCAGCAGCCTCGACTGGGGGAGCTCCTACAATGAGCAGTACTTC.